A single sample gave rise to the 26 T cell receptor beta chains below, sequenced in a study of blood T cell repertoires in COVID-19 (TCRdb year 2020). The library was prepared using the immunoSEQ multiplex PCR assay. The table comes from immuneACCESS by way of TCRdb, which keeps in-frame sequences with V and J called. Part of the clones is missing from these tables; in studies checked, under half for an unresolved V gene and the rest for unknown reasons. The sample table contains approximately 150,000 clones; only one count was recorded for about 74% of them. The ten biggest clones cover around a sixth of the sample. The sample taken for sequencing was peripheral blood. The receptors shown here come from a man aged 45-65 years with acute or convalescent COVID-19.

This clone was recorded a few times. The J gene is TRBJ1-6, the V gene TRBV30; 10 nucleotides match TRBD1. The CDR3 extends over 14 amino acids. Per germline, CDR1 GTSNPN and CDR2 SVGIG (reference sequence). With 5 bases clipped from V and 6 bases from J, the junction kept 4 bases outside the gene matches. DNA for the CDR3: TGTGCCTGGGGGACAGGGGTCCGTAATTCACCCCTCCACTTT. Amino acid sequence: CAWGTGVRNSPLHF. The full variable domain, rest sourced from reference TRBV30 and TRBJ1-6, is SQTIHQWPATLVQPVGSPLSLECTVEGTSNPNLYWYRQAAGRGLQLLFYSVGIGQISSEVPQNLSASRPQDRQFILSSKKLLLSDSGFYLCAWGTGVRNSPLHFGNGTRLTVT.

The chain has TRBV3-1 (or the pseudogene TRBV3-2) and TRBJ2-1, with D tentatively TRBD1 (5 bases). V was shortened by 4 bases and J by 7 bases, with 8 bases between the two germline ends. The CDR3 extends over 12 amino acids. Germline V CDR1 and CDR2: LGHDT, YNNKEL (reference sequence). CDR3 sequence reads: CASSPPGNEQFF. CDR3 DNA sequence: TGTGCCAGCAGCCCCCCAGGGAATGAGCAGTTCTTC.

This chain links TRBV5-1 with TRBJ2-5; 8 bases align to TRBD1. V shed 0 bases and J 1 base; nucleotides not matched to a gene: 2. Germline V gives CDR1 SGHRS, CDR2 YFSETQ. The CDR3 length is 15 residues. Here the CDR3 DNA reads TGCGCCAGCAGCTTGGGACAGGGGTTCCAAGAGACCCAGTACTTC. This codes for CASSLGQGFQETQYF.

The CDR3 spells CASSIDGYEQYV. CDR3 nucleotide sequence: TGTGCCAGCAGTATTGACGGGTACGAGCAGTACGTC. The J gene is TRBJ2-7, the V gene TRBV6-6; D is unresolved. The CDR3 contains 12 residues. Per the germline V gene, CDR1 is MNHNY and CDR2 is SVGAGI (reference sequence). V was pared by 5 bases and J by 4 bases, with 9 bases between.

This chain joins TRBV27 and TRBJ2-7, with D possibly TRBD1 on 5 matching bases. The CDR3 extends over 11 amino acids. CDR1 is MNHEY, CDR2 SMNVEV, per germline (reference sequence). V was trimmed by 4 bases and J by 9 bases, leaving 10 bases between them. The CDR3 sequence: CASSSQRGQYF. DNA for the CDR3: TGTGCCAGCAGTTCCCAAAGGGGGCAGTACTTC.

This clone occurred once. The V gene is TRBV5-1, the J gene TRBJ1-1, with D perhaps matching TRBD1 (6 bases). Looked up from germline, CDR1 is SGHRS and CDR2 is YFSETQ. This CDR3 comprises 15 residues. The V gene lost 4 bases and the J gene lost 4 bases, with 17 bases spanning the gap. In nucleotides, the CDR3 is TGCGCCAGCAGCAAAACACAGGGAAATGGCACTGAAGCTTTCTTT. It is translated as CASSKTQGNGTEAFF.

The chain employs TRBV30 and TRBJ1-6; 8 bases are shared with TRBD1. Germline CDR1 is GTSNPN and CDR2 is SVGIG (reference sequence). Losses at the gene ends were 2 bases for V and 7 bases for J; bases not matched to a gene: 7. The CDR3 contains 15 residues. CDR3 coding DNA: TGTGCCTGGAGTCCGGCGACAGGGGAGAATTCACCCCTCCACTTT. It specifies CAWSPATGENSPLHF.

CDR3 protein: CASSLGDRDYNEQFF. CDR3 bases: TGCGCCAGCAGCTTGGGGGACAGGGACTACAATGAGCAGTTCTTC. The V call is TRBV5-1, the J call TRBJ2-1, with TRBD1 identical over 9 bases. The CDR3 contains 15 residues. The germline gives CDR1 SGHRS, CDR2 YFSETQ. Unmatched junction bases numbered 1, after V lost 0 bases and J lost 3 bases.

V and J are TRBV5-5 and TRBJ1-3; D unresolved. V was pared by 0 bases and J by 2 bases, with 6 bases between. Germline values: CDR1 SGHKS, CDR2 YYEKEE (reference sequence). The CDR3 spans 14 residues. The chain's CDR3 is CASSLDRAGNTIYF. DNA of the CDR3: TGTGCCAGCAGCTTGGACAGAGCTGGAAACACCATATATTTT.

The genes are TRBV10-2 and TRBJ1-5, with D possibly matching TRBD1 (5 bases). The ends were cut back, 4 bases at V and 6 bases at J, with 13 bases in the middle. The CDR3 has 14 amino acids. CDR1 is WSHSY, CDR2 SAAADI, per germline. In nucleotides, the CDR3 is TGCGCCAGCAGTGCAACGGACATAGGTCAGCCCCAGCATTTT. It codes for CASSATDIGQPQHF.

This chain links TRBV6-5 with TRBJ2-7; D might be TRBD2 (5 bases). The CDR3 consists of 14 residues. V lost 6 bases and J 3 bases, leaving 15 bases between the germline ends. Per the germline V gene, CDR1 is MNHEY and CDR2 is SVGAGI. CDR3 nucleotides: TGTGCCAGCAGCCTCCGGAGTGCGGGCTACGAGCAGTACGTC. This gives the protein CASSLRSAGYEQYV.

In DNA, the CDR3 is TGTGCCAGCAGTGACGGGGGACCGCGGGGTCAGCCCCAGCATTTT. This codes for CASSDGGPRGQPQHF. The chain employs TRBV6-1 and TRBJ1-5; possibly TRBD1 for D (5 bases). The CDR3 totals 15 residues. CDR1 and CDR2 (germline): MNHNS, SASEGT. V lost 3 bases and J lost 6, with 15 bases in between.

DNA of the CDR3: TGTGCCAGCAGCGGTCGGACAAATCAGCCCCAGCATTTT. Its translation is CASSGRTNQPQHF. V usage is TRBV7-2 and J usage is TRBJ1-5, with D possibly being TRBD1 (5 bases). The CDR3 is made up of 13 amino acids. Trimming took off 5 bases at V and 4 bases at J, with 9 bases between the two ends. Germline lookup yields CDR1 SGHTA and CDR2 FQGNSA.

This clone appeared once. V is TRBV18 and J is TRBJ2-1; possible D gene TRBD1, 5 bases. From germline, CDR1 is KGHSH and CDR2 LQKENI. V was clipped by 3 bases and J by 3 bases, with 27 bases between them. CDR3 length: 20 residues. The CDR3 loop is CASSPDLGLVSSGFYNEQFF. The CDR3 bases are TGTGCCAGCTCACCGGATCTCGGGTTAGTTAGCTCAGGGTTCTACAATGAGCAGTTCTTC.

CDR3 sequence: CASSPGRGRGGELFF. In DNA form, the CDR3 reads TGTGCCAGCAGCCCCGGCAGGGGGCGGGGCGGGGAGCTGTTTTTT. The chain joins TRBV7-8 to TRBJ2-2; TRBD1 aligns across 8 bases. Looked up from germline, CDR1 is SGHVS and CDR2 is FQNEAQ. Unmatched junction bases numbered 9, after V lost 5 bases and J lost 7 bases. CDR3 size: 15 residues. Using reference TRBV7-8 and TRBJ2-2 for the parts outside the CDR3, the full variable domain is GAGVSQSPRYKVAKRGQDVALRCDPISGHVSLFWYQQALGQGPEFLTYFQNEAQLDKSGLPSDRFFAERPEGSVSTLKIQRTQQEDSAVYLCASSPGRGRGGELFFGEGSRLTVL.

This sequence joins TRBV9 and TRBJ1-3, with D maybe TRBD1 (5 bases). V was clipped by 2 bases and J by 7 bases, with 10 bases between them. CDR3 length: 13 amino acids. Germline loops: CDR1 SGDLS, CDR2 YYNGEE. The DNA of the CDR3 is TGTGCCAGCAGCGTTGGAGGGGCGAACACCATATATTTT. This translates into CASSVGGANTIYF.

The rearrangement uses TRBV19 and TRBJ1-3, with D perhaps matching TRBD1 (5 bases). The CDR3 totals 15 residues. Between the trimmed V and J ends, which lost 6 bases and 2 bases, there was a span of 14 bases. The germline CDR1 and CDR2 sequences are LNHDA and SQIVND (reference sequence). As DNA, the CDR3 is TGTGCCAGTAGCCTCGGGGGAGAAACTGGAAACACCATATATTTT. It is translated as CASSLGGETGNTIYF.

This clone has a handful of counts. CDR3 protein: CASSLWRAGGPRTDTQYF. CDR3 bases: TGTGCCAGCAGCTTATGGAGAGCGGGGGGGCCCCGCACAGATACGCAGTATTTT. The V and J genes are TRBV5-8 and TRBJ2-3; 10 nucleotides match TRBD2. Per germline, CDR1 SGHTS and CDR2 YDEGEE. The CDR3 spans 18 residues. Unmatched junction bases numbered 10, after V lost 2 bases and J lost 1 base.

V gene TRBV5-4 combines with J gene TRBJ2-3; the match to TRBD2 covers 9 bases. The J segment lost 4 bases and the V segment lost 2 bases, leaving 5 bases of the junction unmatched. Germline CDR1 is SGHNT and CDR2 is YYREEE (reference sequence). The CDR3 spans 15 residues. CDR3 amino acids: CASSFQAGGADTQYF. The CDR3 nucleotides read TGTGCCAGCAGCTTTCAAGCGGGGGGAGCAGATACGCAGTATTTT.

The rearrangement links TRBV25-1 to TRBJ2-3; tentative D call: TRBD1 (5 bases). Trimming took 8 bases from V and 1 from J, leaving 10 bases between them. CDR1 MGHDK and CDR2 SYGVNS come from the germline V gene. The CDR3 length is 13 residues. The CDR3 here is CASGRAGTDTQYF. The CDR3 DNA reads TGTGCCAGCGGCAGGGCGGGCACAGATACGCAGTATTTT. The variable domain in full, completed from reference TRBV25-1 and TRBJ2-3, reads EADIYQTPRYLVIGTGKKITLECSQTMGHDKMYWYQQDPGMELHLIHYSYGVNSTEKGDLSSESTVSRIRTEHFPLTLESARPSHTSQYLCASGRAGTDTQYFGPGTRLTVL.

This sequence joins TRBV7-2 and TRBJ2-2; TRBD2 matches 11 bases. The CDR3 has 15 residues. V was pared by 9 bases and J by 3 bases, with 6 bases of the junction left unmatched. From germline, CDR1 is SGHTA and CDR2 FQGNSA. DNA for the CDR3: TGTGCCAGTGTAGCGGGGGGGCACTACACCGGGGAGCTGTTTTTT. Translating gives CASVAGGHYTGELFF. Full variable domain (missing parts from reference TRBV7-2 and TRBJ2-2): GAGVSQSPSNKVTEKGKDVELRCDPISGHTALYWYRQSLGQGLEFLIYFQGNSAPDKSGLPSDRFSAERTGGSVSTLTIQRTQQEDSAVYLCASVAGGHYTGELFFGEGSRLTVL.

The V and J genes are TRBV11-2 and TRBJ1-1; no reliable D call. The CDR3 totals 14 residues. CDR1 is SGHAT, CDR2 FQNNGV, per germline. Trimming stripped 2 bases from V and 2 bases from J, with 9 bases between. CDR3 DNA: TGTGCCAGCAGCTTAAGTCTAGGCAACACTGAAGCTTTCTTT. This encodes CASSLSLGNTEAFF.

The chain recombines TRBV3-1 (or the pseudogene TRBV3-2) with TRBJ2-5, with 7 bases fitting TRBD2. The CDR3 spans 13 residues. In germline, CDR1 is LGHDT, CDR2 YNNKEL (reference sequence). V shed 8 bases, J shed 5 bases, and the junction held 8 bases outside the gene matches. The DNA for the CDR3 is TGTGCCAGCGGAGGACTAGGGAGCGAGACCCAGTACTTC. Translated, it gives CASGGLGSETQYF.

A single count supports this clone. The chain uses TRBV24-1 and TRBJ2-1; 9 positions match TRBD1. Germline CDR1 KGHDR, CDR2 SFDVKD. The CDR3 is made up of 16 amino acids. The V gene end was trimmed by 2 bases and the J gene end by 5 bases; junction bases not matched to a gene: 6. CDR3 coding DNA: TGTGCCACCAGTGATTCTGGGACAGGGTTTAACAATGAGCAGTTCTTC. The encoded protein is CATSDSGTGFNNEQFF.

The chain recombines TRBV25-1 with TRBJ1-1; D unclear. Germline V lookup: CDR1 MGHDK, CDR2 SYGVNS. The V and J ends lost 4 bases and 1 base respectively, with 4 bases between them. The CDR3 consists of 12 residues. CDR3 in amino acids: CASSASNTEAFF. The CDR3 DNA follows: TGTGCCAGCAGTGCATCGAACACTGAAGCTTTCTTT.

The rearrangement links TRBV9 to TRBJ2-3, with 7 bases lining up with TRBD1. The junction had 6 bases not matched to a gene; V was cut back by 4 bases and J by 1 base. Germline CDR1 reads SGDLS; CDR2 reads YYNGEE. The CDR3 has 15 amino acids. The CDR3 sequence is CASSPEGAGTDTQYF. Written as DNA, the CDR3 is TGTGCCAGCAGCCCAGAGGGGGCGGGCACAGATACGCAGTATTTT.